Listed below are T cell receptor beta chains from one sample, sequenced in a study of neurological immune-mediated disorders. TCRdb itself ran the 5' RACE reads through MiXCR, one entry per CDR3 protein. The table includes fewer than 90,000 distinct CDR3 sequences, 10% detected once. Sequencing used PBMCs. The receptors were gathered from a man in his forties in good health. The CDR3 runs from the conserved cysteine through the conserved F or W. The order of the fields is D gene, V gene, clone size, J gene, CDR3 protein, CDR3 DNA. A D gene is named only where the DNA matches it firmly. Clone size appears in some rows only: once, few, many, or a class for an expanded clone.

D gene: .
V gene: TRBV27
clone size: many
J gene: TRBJ2-7
CDR3 protein: CASRRRGGQSSYEQYF
CDR3 DNA: TGTGCCAGCAGGCGTCGGGGGGGACAGAGCTCCTACGAGCAGTACTTC

D gene: .
V gene: TRBV7-8
clone size: many
J gene: TRBJ1-1
CDR3 protein: CASSLTGKVNTEAFF
CDR3 DNA: TGTGCCAGCAGCTTAACCGGGAAAGTGAACACTGAAGCTTTCTTT

D gene: .
V gene: TRBV5-6
clone size: many
J gene: TRBJ2-3
CDR3 protein: CASSLVGEDTQYF
CDR3 DNA: TGTGCCAGCAGCTTGGTGGGGGAAGATACGCAGTATTTT

D gene: .
V gene: TRBV7-9
clone size: .
J gene: TRBJ2-1
CDR3 protein: CASGPKGPGNEQFF
CDR3 DNA: TGTGCCAGCGGCCCCAAGGGTCCAGGCAATGAGCAGTTCTTC

D gene: TRBD2
V gene: TRBV6-6
clone size: .
J gene: TRBJ2-1
CDR3 protein: CASSAGGSPLYNEQFF
CDR3 DNA: TGTGCCAGCAGTGCCGGGGGGTCCCCTCTTTACAATGAGCAGTTCTTC

D gene: .
V gene: TRBV20-1
clone size: many
J gene: TRBJ1-2
CDR3 protein: CRGWGIGMRGYTF
CDR3 DNA: TGCAGGGGCTGGGGGATAGGTATGCGAGGCTACACCTTC

D gene: TRBD1
V gene: TRBV20-1
clone size: many
J gene: TRBJ1-1
CDR3 protein: CSARGAQGVGAAFF
CDR3 DNA: TGCAGTGCTAGGGGGGCACAGGGGGTCGGGGCCGCTTTCTTT

D gene: .
V gene: TRBV7-2
clone size: once
J gene: TRBJ1-4
CDR3 protein: CASSWGGRNEKLFF
CDR3 DNA: TGTGCCAGCAGCTGGGGCGGGAGAAATGAAAAACTGTTTTTT

D gene: TRBD1
V gene: TRBV3-1
clone size: many
J gene: TRBJ1-2
CDR3 protein: CASSSRGYNYGYTF
CDR3 DNA: TGTGCCAGCAGCAGCAGGGGGTATAACTATGGCTACACCTTC

D gene: .
V gene: TRBV5-1
clone size: many
J gene: TRBJ2-7
CDR3 protein: CASSLSGTSYEQYF
CDR3 DNA: TGCGCCAGCAGCTTATCGGGGACCTCCTACGAGCAGTACTTC

D gene: .
V gene: TRBV7-3
clone size: many
J gene: TRBJ1-6
CDR3 protein: CASSLMGGDPNSPLHF
CDR3 DNA: TGTGCCAGCAGCCTTATGGGGGGGGATCCTAATTCACCCCTCCACTTT

D gene: TRBD2
V gene: TRBV20-1
clone size: many
J gene: TRBJ2-1
CDR3 protein: CSAARRGGLYNEQFF
CDR3 DNA: TGCAGTGCTGCCCGGCGGGGGGGATTATACAATGAGCAGTTCTTC

D gene: .
V gene: TRBV12-3/TRBV12-4
clone size: many
J gene: TRBJ1-4
CDR3 protein: CASSLVPTGEKLFF
CDR3 DNA: TGTGCCAGCAGTTTAGTCCCGACGGGTGAAAAACTGTTTTTT

D gene: TRBD2
V gene: TRBV19
clone size: .
J gene: TRBJ2-1
CDR3 protein: CASSIEGTKRGNEQFF
CDR3 DNA: TGTGCCAGTAGTATAGAGGGGACTAAAAGAGGCAATGAGCAGTTCTTC

D gene: .
V gene: TRBV5-1
clone size: many
J gene: TRBJ2-6
CDR3 protein: CASSLVGYSGANVLTF
CDR3 DNA: TGCGCCAGCAGCTTGGTTGGGTACTCTGGGGCCAACGTCCTGACTTTC

D gene: .
V gene: TRBV12-3/TRBV12-4
clone size: many
J gene: TRBJ1-2
CDR3 protein: CASSLVGSANYGYTF
CDR3 DNA: TGTGCCAGCAGTTTAGTAGGTAGCGCGAACTATGGCTACACCTTC

D gene: TRBD1
V gene: TRBV6-2/TRBV6-3
clone size: few
J gene: TRBJ2-2
CDR3 protein: CASSSTTQGSGELFF
CDR3 DNA: TGTGCCAGCAGTTCCACAACACAGGGGAGCGGGGAGCTGTTTTTT

D gene: TRBD2
V gene: TRBV27
clone size: many
J gene: TRBJ2-1
CDR3 protein: CASSLGLAGVLNEQFF
CDR3 DNA: TGTGCCAGCAGTCTCGGACTAGCGGGGGTTCTCAATGAGCAGTTCTTC

D gene: .
V gene: TRBV7-3
clone size: many
J gene: TRBJ1-1
CDR3 protein: CASSPTGIVDTEAFF
CDR3 DNA: TGTGCCAGCAGCCCTACCGGAATAGTGGACACTGAAGCTTTCTTT

D gene: TRBD2
V gene: TRBV18
clone size: many
J gene: TRBJ2-2
CDR3 protein: CASSRTSGGRNTGELFF
CDR3 DNA: TGTGCCAGCTCACGGACTAGCGGGGGCCGGAACACCGGGGAGCTGTTTTTT